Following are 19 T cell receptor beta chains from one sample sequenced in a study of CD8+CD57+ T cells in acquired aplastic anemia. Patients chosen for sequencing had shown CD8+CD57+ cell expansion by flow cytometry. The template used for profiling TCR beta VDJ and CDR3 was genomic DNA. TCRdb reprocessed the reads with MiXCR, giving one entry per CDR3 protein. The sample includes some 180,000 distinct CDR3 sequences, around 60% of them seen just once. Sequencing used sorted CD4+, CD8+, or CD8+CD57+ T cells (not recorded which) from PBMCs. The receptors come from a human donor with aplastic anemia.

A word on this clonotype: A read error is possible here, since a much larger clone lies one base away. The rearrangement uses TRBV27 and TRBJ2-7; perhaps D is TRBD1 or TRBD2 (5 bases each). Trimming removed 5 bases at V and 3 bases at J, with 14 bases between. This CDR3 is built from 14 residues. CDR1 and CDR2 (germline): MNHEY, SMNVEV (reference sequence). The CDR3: CASSRGPRNYEQYF. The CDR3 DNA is TGTGCCAGCAGTAGGGGACCTAGGAACTACGAGCAGTACTTC.

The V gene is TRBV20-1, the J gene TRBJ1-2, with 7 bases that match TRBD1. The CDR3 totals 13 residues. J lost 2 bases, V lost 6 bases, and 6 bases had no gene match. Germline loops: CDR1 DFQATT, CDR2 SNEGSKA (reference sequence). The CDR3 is CSAPDRANYGYTF. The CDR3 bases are TGCAGTGCACCCGACAGGGCCAACTATGGCTACACCTTC.

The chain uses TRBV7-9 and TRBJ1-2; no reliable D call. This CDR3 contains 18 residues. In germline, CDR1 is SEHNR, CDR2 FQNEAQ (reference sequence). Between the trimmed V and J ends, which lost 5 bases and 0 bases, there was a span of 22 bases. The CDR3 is CASSPPAAPALPNYGYTF. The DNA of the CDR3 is TGTGCCAGCAGCCCCCCGGCGGCCCCAGCCCTCCCTAACTATGGCTACACCTTC.

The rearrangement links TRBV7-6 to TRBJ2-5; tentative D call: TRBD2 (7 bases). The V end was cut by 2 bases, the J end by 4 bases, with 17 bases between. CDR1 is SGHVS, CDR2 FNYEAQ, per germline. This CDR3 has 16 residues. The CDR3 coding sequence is TGTGCCAGCAGCTTATTCTCGGGGGGAGGGGGAGAGACCCAGTACTTC. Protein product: CASSLFSGGGGETQYF.

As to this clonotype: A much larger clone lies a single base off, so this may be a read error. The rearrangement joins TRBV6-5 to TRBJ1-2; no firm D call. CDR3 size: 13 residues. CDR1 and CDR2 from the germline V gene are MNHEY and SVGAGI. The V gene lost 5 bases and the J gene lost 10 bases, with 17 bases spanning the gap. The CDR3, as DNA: TGTGCCAGCAGTCGGGCGGAGCTATCTGCCTACACCTTC. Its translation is CASSRAELSAYTF.

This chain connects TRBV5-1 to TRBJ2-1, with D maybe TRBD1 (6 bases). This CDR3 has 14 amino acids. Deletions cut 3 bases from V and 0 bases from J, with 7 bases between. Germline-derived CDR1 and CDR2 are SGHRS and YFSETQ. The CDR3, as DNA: TGCGCCAGCAGCTGGGACAACTCCTACAATGAGCAGTTCTTC. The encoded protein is CASSWDNSYNEQFF.

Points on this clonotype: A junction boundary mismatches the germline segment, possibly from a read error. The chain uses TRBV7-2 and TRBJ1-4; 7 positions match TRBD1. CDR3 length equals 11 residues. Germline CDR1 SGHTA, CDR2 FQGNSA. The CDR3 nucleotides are TGTGCCAGCGGGCAGGGGGGGTTATTCGGATTT. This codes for CASGQGGLFGF.

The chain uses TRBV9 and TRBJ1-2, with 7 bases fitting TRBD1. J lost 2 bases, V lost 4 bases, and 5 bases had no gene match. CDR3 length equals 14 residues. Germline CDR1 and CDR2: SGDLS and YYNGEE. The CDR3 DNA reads TGTGCCAGCAGCAAAAACAGGGGAAACTATGGCTACACCTTC. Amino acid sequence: CASSKNRGNYGYTF.

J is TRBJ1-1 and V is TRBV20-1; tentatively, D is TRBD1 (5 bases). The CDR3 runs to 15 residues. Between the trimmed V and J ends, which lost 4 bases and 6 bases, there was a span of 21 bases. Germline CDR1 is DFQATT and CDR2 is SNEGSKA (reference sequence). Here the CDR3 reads CSAKKPGPPRAEAFF. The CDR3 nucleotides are TGCAGTGCTAAAAAGCCGGGACCACCGAGGGCTGAAGCTTTCTTT.

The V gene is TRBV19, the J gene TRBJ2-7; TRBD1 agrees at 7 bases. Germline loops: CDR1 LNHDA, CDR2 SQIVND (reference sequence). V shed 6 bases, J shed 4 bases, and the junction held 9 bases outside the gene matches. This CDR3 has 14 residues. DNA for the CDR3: TGTGCCAGTAGGAAGACAGGGTTGGGGTACGAGCAGTACTTC. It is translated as CASRKTGLGYEQYF.

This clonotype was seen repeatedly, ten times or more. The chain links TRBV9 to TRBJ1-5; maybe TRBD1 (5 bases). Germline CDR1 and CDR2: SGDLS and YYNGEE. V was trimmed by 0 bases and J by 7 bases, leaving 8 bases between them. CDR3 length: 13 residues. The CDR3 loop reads CASSVDGGQPQHF. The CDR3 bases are TGTGCCAGCAGCGTAGACGGGGGACAGCCCCAGCATTTT.

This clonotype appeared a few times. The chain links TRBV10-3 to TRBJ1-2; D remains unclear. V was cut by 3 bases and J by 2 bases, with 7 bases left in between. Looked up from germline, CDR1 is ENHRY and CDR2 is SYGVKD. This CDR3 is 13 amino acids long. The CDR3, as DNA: TGTGCCATCAGTGACAGCTTAAACTATGGCTACACCTTC. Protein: CAISDSLNYGYTF.

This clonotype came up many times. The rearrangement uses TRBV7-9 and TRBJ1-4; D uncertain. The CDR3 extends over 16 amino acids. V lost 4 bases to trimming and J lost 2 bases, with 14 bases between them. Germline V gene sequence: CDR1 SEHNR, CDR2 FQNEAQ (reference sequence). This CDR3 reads CASSSPLQSTNEKLFF. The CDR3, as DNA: TGTGCCAGCAGCTCACCTCTACAGTCGACTAATGAAAAACTGTTTTTT.

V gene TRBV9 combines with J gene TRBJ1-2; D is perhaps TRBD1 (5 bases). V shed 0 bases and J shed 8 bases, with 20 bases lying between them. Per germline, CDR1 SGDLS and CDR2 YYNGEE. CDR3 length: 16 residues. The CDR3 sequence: CASSVDRGGAVRGYTF. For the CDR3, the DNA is TGTGCCAGCAGCGTAGACAGAGGAGGGGCGGTGAGAGGCTACACCTTC.

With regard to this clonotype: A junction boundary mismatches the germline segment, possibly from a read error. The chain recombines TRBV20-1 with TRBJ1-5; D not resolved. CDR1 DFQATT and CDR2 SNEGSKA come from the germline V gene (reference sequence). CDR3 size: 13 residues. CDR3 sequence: CSAWADSNQPRHF. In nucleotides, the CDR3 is TGCAGTGCTTGGGCTGATAGCAATCAGCCCCGGCATTTT.

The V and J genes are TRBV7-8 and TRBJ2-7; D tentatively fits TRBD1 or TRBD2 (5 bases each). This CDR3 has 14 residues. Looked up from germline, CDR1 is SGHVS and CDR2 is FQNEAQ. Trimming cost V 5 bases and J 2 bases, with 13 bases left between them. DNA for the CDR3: TGTGCCAGCAGCCCCGGGGCAGGGCCCTACGAGCAGTACTTC. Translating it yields CASSPGAGPYEQYF.

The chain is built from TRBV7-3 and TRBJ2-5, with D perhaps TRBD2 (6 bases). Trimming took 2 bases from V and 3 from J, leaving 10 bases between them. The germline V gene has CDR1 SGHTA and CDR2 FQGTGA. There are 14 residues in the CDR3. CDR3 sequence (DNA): TGTGCCAGCAGCTTAGCCGGGACTGAAGAGACCCAGTACTTC. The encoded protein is CASSLAGTEETQYF.

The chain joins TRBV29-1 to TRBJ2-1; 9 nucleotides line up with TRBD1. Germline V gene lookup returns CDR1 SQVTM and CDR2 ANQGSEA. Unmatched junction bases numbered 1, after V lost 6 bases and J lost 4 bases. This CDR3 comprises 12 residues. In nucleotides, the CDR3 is TGCAGCGTGACAGGGGGGTACAATGAGCAGTTCTTC. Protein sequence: CSVTGGYNEQFF.

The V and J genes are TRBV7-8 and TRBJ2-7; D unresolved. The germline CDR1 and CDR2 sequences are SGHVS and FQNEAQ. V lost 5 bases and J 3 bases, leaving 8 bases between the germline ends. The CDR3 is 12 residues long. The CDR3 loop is CASSRPSYEQYF. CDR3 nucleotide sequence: TGTGCCAGCAGCCGACCTAGCTACGAGCAGTACTTC.